This T cell receptor (beta chain) is from a study of blood T cell repertoires in COVID-19. Assay used: immunoSEQ multiplex PCR; TCRdb lists only in-frame clones, some missing. The sample holds a few hundred thousand clones; 70% to 85% are singletons and the top ten take approximately 2%. V lost 4 bases to trimming and J lost 3 bases, with 6 bases between them. CDR1 is MNHEY, CDR2 SVGAGI, per germline. CDR3 length equals 12 residues. This clonotype was sampled from a man aged 40-55 years who had recovered from COVID-19. Sequenced input: peripheral blood. This chain uses TRBV6-5 with TRBJ1-1; D ambiguous. CDR3 in amino acids: CASSWGDTEAFF. CDR3 in DNA: TGTGCCAGCAGTTGGGGAGACACTGAAGCTTTCTTT.